Listed below are T cell receptor beta chains from one sample, sequenced in a study of blood T cell repertoires in COVID-19. Libraries were prepared by immunoSEQ multiplex PCR; TCRdb keeps only in-frame clonotypes and omits some of them. This sample has 150,000 or so clones, with around 92% found just once. The sequencing input was peripheral blood. The receptors were sampled from a man under 40 with COVID-19, enrolled during active disease. Each CDR3 is given with its conserved first and last residue. The D gene is left open where the match is weak. Clone size, where shown, is once, few, many, or a class for clones that have expanded.

v_gene,abundance,d_gene,j_gene,CDR3nt,CDR3aa
TRBV7-7,-,-,TRBJ2-2,TGTGCCAGCAGCAACGAGTTCCTTCGCTCCGGGGAGCTGTTTTTT,CASSNEFLRSGELFF
TRBV4-2,-,-,TRBJ1-1,TGTGCCAGCAGCCTAGCGGGGCAAGATCCGGTGGGGACTGAAGCTTTCTTT,CASSLAGQDPVGTEAFF
TRBV19,once,-,TRBJ1-2,TGTGCCAGTTTAGACAGGAGCCGTGGGCTCTATGGCTACACCTTC,CASLDRSRGLYGYTF
TRBV2,-,TRBD1,TRBJ2-3,TGTGCCAGCAGTGTGTTTGAGGGGGCTTACGGCACAGATACGCAGTATTTT,CASSVFEGAYGTDTQYF
TRBV20-1,-,-,TRBJ1-5,TGCAGTGCTAGTATCGGGGGGGGGCAGCAGCCCCAGCATTTT,CSASIGGGQQPQHF
TRBV5-4,-,TRBD1,TRBJ1-2,TGTGCCAGCAGCGTTTCGACAGGGGCGGGGTATGGCTACACCTTC,CASSVSTGAGYGYTF
TRBV19,-,TRBD1,TRBJ2-4,TGTGCCAGTAGTCCTTCAACCGGGACAGTCATAAACATTCAGTACTTC,CASSPSTGTVINIQYF
TRBV18,-,-,TRBJ2-1,TGTGCCAGCTCAATAGACCAAGGAGTCTACAATGAGCAGTTCTTC,CASSIDQGVYNEQFF
TRBV6-5,-,TRBD1,TRBJ1-2,TGTGCCAGCTCGTCCAGGGGGAATGGCTACACCTTC,CASSSRGNGYTF
TRBV29-1,-,TRBD1,TRBJ1-1,TGCAGCGTTGTTCGAATAACCGTGGGACAGGGGGCCGGGTACACTGAAGCTTTCTTT,CSVVRITVGQGAGYTEAFF